A selection of T cell receptor beta chains follows, all from one sample in a study of cytomegalovirus exposure and HLA in healthy donors. TCRdb keeps only in-frame clones here, not all; method: immunoSEQ multiplex PCR. The sample includes a few hundred thousand clones, approximately 80% of them seen just once. The sample was PBMCs. These receptors originate from a young man in good health and CMV-seronegative. CDR3s include the opening cysteine and the closing phenylalanine or tryptophan. Fields, in order: clone size, J gene, D gene, V gene, CDR3 protein, CDR3 DNA. A D gene is named only where the DNA matches it firmly. Only some rows state a clone size, as once, few, many or a class for expanded clones.

clone size: -
J gene: TRBJ2-3
D gene: -
V gene: TRBV13
CDR3 protein: CASSLGPQGGSTDTQYF
CDR3 DNA: TGTGCCAGCAGCTTAGGGCCCCAGGGGGGTAGCACAGATACGCAGTATTTT

clone size: -
J gene: TRBJ2-7
D gene: -
V gene: TRBV28
CDR3 protein: CASSSRGDEQYF
CDR3 DNA: TGTGCCAGCAGTTCACGGGGAGACGAGCAGTACTTC

clone size: -
J gene: TRBJ1-2
D gene: -
V gene: TRBV10-3
CDR3 protein: CAISGTAEGSYGYTF
CDR3 DNA: TGTGCCATCTCGGGGACTGCGGAGGGGAGCTATGGCTACACCTTC

clone size: -
J gene: TRBJ1-4
D gene: -
V gene: TRBV2
CDR3 protein: CASRRSPNEKLFF
CDR3 DNA: TGTGCCAGCAGACGGAGTCCCAATGAAAAACTGTTTTTT

clone size: -
J gene: TRBJ2-3
D gene: -
V gene: TRBV10-3
CDR3 protein: CANGQSTDTQYF
CDR3 DNA: TGTGCCAACGGACAGAGCACAGATACGCAGTATTTT

clone size: once
J gene: TRBJ2-1
D gene: TRBD2
V gene: TRBV5-1
CDR3 protein: CASNKAGGPLDEQFF
CDR3 DNA: TGCGCCAGCAACAAAGCGGGGGGTCCCCTCGATGAGCAGTTCTTC

clone size: -
J gene: TRBJ2-3
D gene: TRBD2
V gene: TRBV9
CDR3 protein: CASSEGLAGGPITDTQYF
CDR3 DNA: TGTGCCAGCAGCGAGGGACTAGCGGGGGGGCCGATCACAGATACGCAGTATTTT

clone size: -
J gene: TRBJ2-7
D gene: TRBD1
V gene: TRBV18
CDR3 protein: CASSPPGTGGEQYF
CDR3 DNA: TGTGCCAGCTCACCACCTGGGACAGGGGGCGAGCAGTACTTC

clone size: -
J gene: TRBJ2-5
D gene: -
V gene: TRBV25-1
CDR3 protein: CASSEPGKRSAETQYF
CDR3 DNA: TGTGCCAGCAGTGAGCCGGGAAAGCGTAGCGCGGAGACCCAGTACTTC

clone size: -
J gene: TRBJ1-2
D gene: TRBD1
V gene: TRBV7-8
CDR3 protein: CASSSAGTGGAYGYTF
CDR3 DNA: TGTGCCAGCAGCTCCGCCGGGACAGGGGGCGCGTATGGCTACACCTTC

clone size: -
J gene: TRBJ1-2
D gene: -
V gene: TRBV19
CDR3 protein: CASSILPGSDYGYTF
CDR3 DNA: TGTGCCAGTAGTATACTCCCGGGGTCGGACTATGGCTACACCTTC

clone size: -
J gene: TRBJ1-1
D gene: TRBD1
V gene: TRBV7-9
CDR3 protein: CASTRTGGRSTEAFF
CDR3 DNA: TGTGCCAGCACCAGAACAGGGGGCCGGAGCACTGAAGCTTTCTTT

clone size: -
J gene: TRBJ2-7
D gene: -
V gene: TRBV9
CDR3 protein: CASSVEAGTYEQYF
CDR3 DNA: TGTGCCAGCAGCGTAGAGGCAGGGACCTACGAGCAGTACTTC

clone size: -
J gene: TRBJ2-7
D gene: -
V gene: TRBV6-1
CDR3 protein: CASIIAGSREQYF
CDR3 DNA: TGTGCCAGCATAATAGCAGGGTCGAGGGAGCAGTACTTC

clone size: -
J gene: TRBJ1-5
D gene: -
V gene: TRBV7-2
CDR3 protein: CASSFDSSPQHF
CDR3 DNA: TGTGCCAGCAGCTTCGATAGTTCGCCCCAGCATTTT

clone size: -
J gene: TRBJ2-3
D gene: TRBD1
V gene: TRBV7-9
CDR3 protein: CASSSTGRLDTQYF
CDR3 DNA: TGTGCCAGCAGCTCGACAGGGAGACTAGATACGCAGTATTTT

clone size: few
J gene: TRBJ1-6
D gene: -
V gene: TRBV7-9
CDR3 protein: CASSSSARGGFSPLHF
CDR3 DNA: TGTGCCAGCAGCTCATCAGCCAGGGGTGGTTTCTCACCCCTCCACTTT

clone size: -
J gene: TRBJ2-1
D gene: TRBD2
V gene: TRBV4-2
CDR3 protein: CASSQGGGSSYNEQFF
CDR3 DNA: TGTGCCAGCAGCCAAGGGGGCGGGAGCTCCTACAATGAGCAGTTCTTC

clone size: once
J gene: TRBJ2-1
D gene: -
V gene: TRBV12-1
CDR3 protein: CASILYRGGGPKDNEQFF
CDR3 DNA: TGTGCCAGCATCCTCTATAGGGGGGGAGGCCCCAAGGACAATGAGCAGTTCTTC

clone size: -
J gene: TRBJ2-7
D gene: -
V gene: TRBV27
CDR3 protein: CASSLSGGGEQYF
CDR3 DNA: TGTGCCAGCAGTTTAAGTGGGGGCGGCGAGCAGTACTTC

clone size: -
J gene: TRBJ1-4
D gene: -
V gene: TRBV4-3
CDR3 protein: CASSQEKGATNEKLFF
CDR3 DNA: TGCGCCAGCAGCCAAGAGAAAGGGGCAACTAATGAAAAACTGTTTTTT

clone size: -
J gene: TRBJ1-4
D gene: -
V gene: TRBV28
CDR3 protein: CASGHRATNEKLFF
CDR3 DNA: TGTGCCAGCGGCCACAGAGCAACTAATGAAAAACTGTTTTTT

clone size: -
J gene: TRBJ1-2
D gene: -
V gene: TRBV28
CDR3 protein: CASSSMSTARYYGYTF
CDR3 DNA: TGTGCCAGCAGTTCTATGTCTACAGCAAGATACTATGGCTACACCTTC

clone size: -
J gene: TRBJ2-3
D gene: TRBD2
V gene: TRBV9
CDR3 protein: CASSPHSGTSAGGRTDTQYF
CDR3 DNA: TGTGCCAGCAGCCCCCATTCCGGGACTAGCGCCGGGGGTCGCACAGATACGCAGTATTTT

clone size: -
J gene: TRBJ2-7
D gene: -
V gene: TRBV6-6
CDR3 protein: CASSRPDTYEQYF
CDR3 DNA: TGTGCCAGCAGCCGACCGGACACTTACGAGCAGTACTTC

clone size: -
J gene: TRBJ1-6
D gene: -
V gene: TRBV28
CDR3 protein: CASSLDWGGIAHNSPLHF
CDR3 DNA: TGTGCCAGCAGTCTGGACTGGGGGGGTATCGCCCATAATTCACCCCTCCACTTT

clone size: -
J gene: TRBJ2-2
D gene: TRBD2
V gene: TRBV27
CDR3 protein: CASSLSGLAGGTGELFF
CDR3 DNA: TGTGCCAGCAGTTTATCGGGGCTAGCGGGGGGTACCGGGGAGCTGTTTTTT

clone size: -
J gene: TRBJ1-1
D gene: TRBD1
V gene: TRBV5-6
CDR3 protein: CASSFETGAIWTEAFF
CDR3 DNA: TGTGCCAGCAGCTTTGAAACAGGGGCGATTTGGACTGAAGCTTTCTTT

clone size: -
J gene: TRBJ1-1
D gene: -
V gene: TRBV7-6
CDR3 protein: CASSPAGVNTEAFF
CDR3 DNA: TGTGCCAGCAGCCCCGCGGGGGTGAACACTGAAGCTTTCTTT

clone size: -
J gene: TRBJ2-3
D gene: -
V gene: TRBV5-4
CDR3 protein: CASSNRAGSPTDTQYF
CDR3 DNA: TGTGCCAGCAGCAATAGGGCGGGCTCGCCGACAGATACGCAGTATTTT

clone size: -
J gene: TRBJ2-3
D gene: -
V gene: TRBV18
CDR3 protein: CASSPDNRVSTDTQYF
CDR3 DNA: TGTGCCAGCTCACCAGACAACAGGGTGAGCACAGATACGCAGTATTTT